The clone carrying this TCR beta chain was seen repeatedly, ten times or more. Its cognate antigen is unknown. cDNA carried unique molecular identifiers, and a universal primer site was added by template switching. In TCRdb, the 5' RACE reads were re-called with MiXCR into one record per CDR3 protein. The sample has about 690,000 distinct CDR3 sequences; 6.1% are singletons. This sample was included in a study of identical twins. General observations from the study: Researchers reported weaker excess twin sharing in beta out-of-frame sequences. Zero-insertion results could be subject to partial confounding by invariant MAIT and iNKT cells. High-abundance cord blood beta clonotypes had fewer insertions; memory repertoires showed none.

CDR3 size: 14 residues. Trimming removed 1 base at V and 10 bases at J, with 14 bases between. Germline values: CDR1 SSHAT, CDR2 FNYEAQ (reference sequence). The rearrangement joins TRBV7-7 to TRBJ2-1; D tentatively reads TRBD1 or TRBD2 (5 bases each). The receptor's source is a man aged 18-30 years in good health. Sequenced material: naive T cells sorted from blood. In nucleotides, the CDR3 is TGTGCCAGCAGCTTAGGTCTGGGGGAACGGGAGCAGTTCTTC. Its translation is CASSLGLGEREQFF.